The source of this TCR beta chain is a study of low-dose radiotherapy and immunotherapy resistance in tumors. Study details: Members of Cohort 1 were treated with 0.5 Gy per fraction every 2 weeks. The prescribed total PTV dose was 6.5 Gy.

Time point: after trial treatment. Treatment defined: LDRT plus nivolumab, ipilimumab, low-dose cyclophosphamide and aspirin (RACIN trial). On this clonotype itself: Given a far larger clone just one base away, this is likely a sequencing read error.

V was cut by 2 bases and J by 7 bases, with 18 bases left in between. Germline V gene data show CDR1 as LGHNA and CDR2 as YNFKEQ. The CDR3 contains 15 residues. TRAV- and TRBV-specific primers were used for first-strand cDNA, which covered alpha and beta chains. The authors ran approximately 20 PCR cycles to amplify TCRs with a constant-region primer and V-primer adapter. TCRdb re-derived calls from the reads in MiXCR, one entry per CDR3 protein. The data hold roughly 38,000 distinct CDR3 sequences, with less than 25% observed a single time. The J gene is TRBJ2-7, the V gene TRBV4-2; D gene unclear. The clonotype originates from a female donor with ovarian cancer. This material consisted of PBMCs, taken after low-dose radiotherapy plus immunotherapy. CDR3 sequence: CASSQQDSSYNEQYF. DNA for the CDR3: TGTGCCAGCAGCCAACAAGATAGCTCCTACAATGAGCAGTACTTC.